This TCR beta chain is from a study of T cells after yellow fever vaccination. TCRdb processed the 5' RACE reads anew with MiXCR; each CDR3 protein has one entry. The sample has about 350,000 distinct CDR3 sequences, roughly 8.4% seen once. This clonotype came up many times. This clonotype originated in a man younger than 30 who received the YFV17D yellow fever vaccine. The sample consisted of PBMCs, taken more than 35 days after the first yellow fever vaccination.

The CDR3 DNA reads as TGTGCCAGCAACCCGACAGGCCCAGGGGAGCAGTTCTTC. Translating it yields CASNPTGPGEQFF. This chain uses TRBV7-2 with TRBJ2-1; D possibly corresponds to TRBD1 (6 bases). The V gene's germline CDR1 is SGHTA and CDR2 FQGNSA. The length of the CDR3 is 13 residues. The V end was cut by 7 bases, the J end by 10 bases, with 17 bases between.